These T cell receptor beta chains were read from a single sample in a study of blood T cell repertoires in COVID-19. Libraries were prepared by immunoSEQ multiplex PCR; TCRdb keeps only in-frame clonotypes and omits some of them. Of 100,000 to 150,000 clones listed, approximately 84% were seen once; the top ten hold about a sixth. The sequenced sample consisted of peripheral blood. The receptors were sampled from a woman aged 80 or over with acute or convalescent COVID-19. Both conserved end residues are part of each CDR3. D genes are given only for firm matches. Some rows mark clone size as missing; the rest say once, few, many or name a class of expanded clone.

cdr3_length	j_call	d_call	v_call	clone_size	cdr3_aa	cdr3_nt
16	TRBJ2-7	TRBD2	TRBV18	NA	CASSPGTSGTPYEQYF	TGTGCCAGCTCACCCGGGACTAGCGGGACCCCCTACGAGCAGTACTTC
14	TRBJ1-3	NA	TRBV6-5	few	CASSFGGSGNTIYF	TGTGCCAGCAGTTTCGGGGGCTCTGGAAACACCATATATTTT
13	TRBJ2-2	NA	TRBV7-2	NA	CASSLVGGGELFF	TGTGCCAGCAGCTTAGTTGGCGGCGGGGAGCTGTTTTTT
14	TRBJ1-1	NA	TRBV10-2	NA	CASSEGHQNTEAFF	TGCGCCAGCAGTGAGGGACACCAGAACACTGAAGCTTTCTTT
14	TRBJ1-2	TRBD1	TRBV5-1	NA	CASSLGQGNYGYTF	TGCGCCAGCAGCTTGGGACAGGGGAACTATGGCTACACCTTC
13	TRBJ1-1	NA	TRBV12-3/TRBV12-4	few	CASRRHSNTEAFF	TGTGCCAGCAGGCGACACTCGAACACTGAAGCTTTCTTT
15	TRBJ2-7	TRBD2	TRBV5-6	NA	CASSYPTSGSYEQYF	TGTGCCAGCAGCTACCCTACTAGCGGTTCCTACGAGCAGTACTTC
15	TRBJ2-1	TRBD2	TRBV19	NA	CASSIGLAGYNEQFF	TGTGCCAGTAGTATAGGCCTAGCGGGGTACAATGAGCAGTTCTTC
14	TRBJ2-5	TRBD1	TRBV5-4	NA	CASSPGTGKETQYF	TGTGCCAGCAGCCCCGGGACAGGGAAAGAGACCCAGTACTTC
11	TRBJ2-7	NA	TRBV5-1	few	CASSGRGEQYF	TGCGCCAGCAGTGGCAGGGGCGAGCAGTACTTC
13	TRBJ1-1	TRBD1	TRBV6-5	NA	CASSLYRGSGAFF	TGTGCCAGCAGCCTGTACAGGGGATCCGGAGCTTTCTTT
16	TRBJ1-5	NA	TRBV27	NA	CATAPRGPYSNQPQHF	TGTGCCACCGCCCCCAGGGGTCCTTATAGCAATCAGCCCCAGCATTTT
16	TRBJ2-7	TRBD1	TRBV5-8	NA	CASSRDSGVRFYEQYF	TGTGCCAGCAGCAGGGACAGTGGGGTTCGGTTCTACGAGCAGTACTTC
18	TRBJ2-3	TRBD2	TRBV4-3	NA	CASSRLLAGGGGTDTQYF	TGCGCCAGCAGCCGTTTGCTAGCGGGAGGGGGGGGCACAGATACGCAGTATTTT
13	TRBJ1-6	NA	TRBV7-6	NA	CASSLAEGSPLHF	TGTGCCAGCAGCTTAGCCGAGGGTTCACCCCTCCACTTT
16	TRBJ2-2	NA	TRBV15	NA	CATSRDPAGFTGELFF	TGTGCCACCAGCAGAGATCCCGCGGGGTTCACCGGGGAGCTGTTTTTT
15	TRBJ2-7	NA	TRBV5-1	NA	CASSLDETGAYEQYF	TGCGCCAGCAGCTTGGATGAGACAGGAGCCTACGAGCAGTACTTC
16	TRBJ1-2	NA	TRBV7-8	NA	CASSFRGTVFNYGYTF	TGTGCCAGCAGCTTCAGGGGCACCGTATTTAACTATGGCTACACCTTC
15	TRBJ2-2	TRBD1	TRBV2	NA	CASSETTGGSGELFF	TGTGCCAGCAGTGAAACAACAGGGGGCTCCGGGGAGCTGTTTTTT
17	TRBJ1-5	NA	TRBV14	NA	CASSHTGSPMSNQPQHF	TGTGCCAGCAGCCACACAGGGAGCCCTATGAGCAATCAGCCCCAGCATTTT
15	TRBJ1-3	TRBD1	TRBV7-2	NA	CASSFREGAGNTIYF	TGTGCCAGCAGCTTCCGCGAGGGGGCGGGAAACACCATATATTTT
18	TRBJ2-2	TRBD2	TRBV5-1	NA	CASSPRTSGGAGAGELFF	TGCGCCAGCAGCCCTCGGACTAGCGGGGGGGCAGGGGCCGGGGAGCTGTTTTTT
14	TRBJ1-3	NA	TRBV14	NA	CASSQGDPSNTIYF	TGTGCCAGCAGCCAAGGAGATCCTAGTAACACCATATATTTT
16	TRBJ2-5	TRBD2	TRBV19	NA	CASSPPRKAGVETQYF	TGTGCCAGTAGCCCCCCGAGAAAAGCGGGGGTGGAGACCCAGTACTTC